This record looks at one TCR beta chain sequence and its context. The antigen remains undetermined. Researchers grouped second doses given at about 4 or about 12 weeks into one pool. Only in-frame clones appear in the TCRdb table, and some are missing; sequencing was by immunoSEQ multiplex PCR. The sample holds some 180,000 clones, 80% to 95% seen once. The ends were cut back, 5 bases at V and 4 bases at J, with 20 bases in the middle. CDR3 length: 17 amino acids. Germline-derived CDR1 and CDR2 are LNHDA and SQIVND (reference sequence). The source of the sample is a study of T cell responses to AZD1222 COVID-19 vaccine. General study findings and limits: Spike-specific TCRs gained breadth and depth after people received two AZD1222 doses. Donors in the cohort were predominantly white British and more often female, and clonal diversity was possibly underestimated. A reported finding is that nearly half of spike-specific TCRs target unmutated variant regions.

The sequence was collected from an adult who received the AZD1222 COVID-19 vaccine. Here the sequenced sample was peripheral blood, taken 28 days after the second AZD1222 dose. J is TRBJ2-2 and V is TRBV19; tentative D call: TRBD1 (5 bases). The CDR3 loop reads CASSGFPQGWVTGELFF. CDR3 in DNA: TGTGCCAGTAGTGGCTTTCCCCAGGGTTGGGTCACCGGGGAGCTGTTTTTT.